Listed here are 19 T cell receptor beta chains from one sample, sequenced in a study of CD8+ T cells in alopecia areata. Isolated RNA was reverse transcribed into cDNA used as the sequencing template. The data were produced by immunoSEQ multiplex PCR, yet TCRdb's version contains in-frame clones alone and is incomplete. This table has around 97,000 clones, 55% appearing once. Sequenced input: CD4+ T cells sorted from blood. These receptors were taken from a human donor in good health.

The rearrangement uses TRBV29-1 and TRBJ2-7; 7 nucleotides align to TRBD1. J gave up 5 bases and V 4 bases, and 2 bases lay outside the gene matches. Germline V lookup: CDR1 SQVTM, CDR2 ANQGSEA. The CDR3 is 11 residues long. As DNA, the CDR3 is TGCAGCGTTGGGACAGGCGACGAGCAGTACTTC. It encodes CSVGTGDEQYF.

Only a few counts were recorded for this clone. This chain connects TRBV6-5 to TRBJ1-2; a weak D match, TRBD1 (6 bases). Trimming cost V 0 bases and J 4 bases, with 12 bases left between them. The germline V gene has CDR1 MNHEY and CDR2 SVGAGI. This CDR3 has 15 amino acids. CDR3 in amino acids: CASSYSLGRGYGYTF. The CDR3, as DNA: TGTGCCAGCAGTTACTCACTCGGCAGGGGCTATGGCTACACCTTC.

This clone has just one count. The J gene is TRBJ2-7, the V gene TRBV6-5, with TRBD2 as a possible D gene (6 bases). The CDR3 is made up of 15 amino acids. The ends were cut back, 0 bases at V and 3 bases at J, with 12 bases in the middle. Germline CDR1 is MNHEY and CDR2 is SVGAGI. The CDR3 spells CASSYSWRGVYEQYF. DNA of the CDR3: TGTGCCAGCAGTTACTCTTGGAGGGGAGTCTACGAGCAGTACTTC.

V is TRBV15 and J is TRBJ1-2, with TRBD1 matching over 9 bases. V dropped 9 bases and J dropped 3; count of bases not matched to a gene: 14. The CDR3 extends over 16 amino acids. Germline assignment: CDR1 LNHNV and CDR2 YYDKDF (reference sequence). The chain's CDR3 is CATTRGQGSIDYGYTF. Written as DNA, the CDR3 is TGTGCCACAACGAGGGGACAGGGATCGATTGACTATGGCTACACCTTC.

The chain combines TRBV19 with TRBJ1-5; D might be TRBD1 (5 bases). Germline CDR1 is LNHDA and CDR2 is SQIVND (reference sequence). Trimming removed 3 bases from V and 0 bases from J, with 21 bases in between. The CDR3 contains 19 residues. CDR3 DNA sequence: TGTGCCAGTAGTATTATCCCCGTGGGCAGGACAAATAGCAATCAGCCCCAGCATTTT. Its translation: CASSIIPVGRTNSNQPQHF.

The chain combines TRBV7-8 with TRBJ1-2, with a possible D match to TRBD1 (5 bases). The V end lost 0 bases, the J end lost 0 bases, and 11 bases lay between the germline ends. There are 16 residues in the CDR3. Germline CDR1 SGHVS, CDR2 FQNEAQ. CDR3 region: CASSLAKTATNYGYTF. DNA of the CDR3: TGTGCCAGCAGCTTAGCCAAGACAGCTACTAACTATGGCTACACCTTC.

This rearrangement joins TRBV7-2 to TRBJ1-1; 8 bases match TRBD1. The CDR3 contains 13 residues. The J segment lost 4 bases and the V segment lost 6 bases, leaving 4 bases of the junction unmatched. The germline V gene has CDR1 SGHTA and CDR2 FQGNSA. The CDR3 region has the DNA TGTGCCAGCAGATACACAGGGGGCACTGAAGCTTTCTTT. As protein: CASRYTGGTEAFF.

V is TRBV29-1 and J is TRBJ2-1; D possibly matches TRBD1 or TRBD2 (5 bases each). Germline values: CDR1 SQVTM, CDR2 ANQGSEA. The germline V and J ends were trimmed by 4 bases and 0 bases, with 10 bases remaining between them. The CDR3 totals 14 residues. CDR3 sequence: CSVGDPSSYNEQFF. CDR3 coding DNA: TGCAGCGTTGGGGACCCTAGCTCCTACAATGAGCAGTTCTTC.

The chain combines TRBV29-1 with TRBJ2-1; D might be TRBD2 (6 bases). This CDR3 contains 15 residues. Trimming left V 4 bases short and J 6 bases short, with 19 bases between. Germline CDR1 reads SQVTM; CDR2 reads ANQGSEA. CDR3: CSVVSPGLSPNEQFF. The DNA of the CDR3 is TGCAGCGTTGTCTCCCCGGGACTTTCCCCCAATGAGCAGTTCTTC.

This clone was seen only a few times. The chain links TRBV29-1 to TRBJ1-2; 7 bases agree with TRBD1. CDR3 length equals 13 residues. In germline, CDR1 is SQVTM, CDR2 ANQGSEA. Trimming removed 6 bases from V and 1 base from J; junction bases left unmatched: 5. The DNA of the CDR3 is TGCAGCGTCTCGACAGGGATTAACTATGGCTACACCTTC. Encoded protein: CSVSTGINYGYTF. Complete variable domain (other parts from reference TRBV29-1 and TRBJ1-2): SAVISQKPSRDICQRGTSLTIQCQVDSQVTMMFWYRQQPGQSLTLIATANQGSEATYESGFVIDKFPISRPNLTFSTLTVSNMSPEDSSIYLCSVSTGINYGYTFGSGTRLTVV.

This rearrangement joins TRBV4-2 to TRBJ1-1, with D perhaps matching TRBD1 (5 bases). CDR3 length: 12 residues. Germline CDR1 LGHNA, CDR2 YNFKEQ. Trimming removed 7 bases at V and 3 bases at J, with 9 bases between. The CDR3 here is CASTGRDTEAFF. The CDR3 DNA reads TGTGCCAGCACGGGCAGGGACACTGAAGCTTTCTTT.

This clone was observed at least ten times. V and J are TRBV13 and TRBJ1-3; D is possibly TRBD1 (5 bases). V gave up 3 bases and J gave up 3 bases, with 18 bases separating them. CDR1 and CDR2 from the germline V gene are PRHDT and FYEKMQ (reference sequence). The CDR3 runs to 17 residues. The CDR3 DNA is TGTGCCAGCAGCTTTACTCTTAAGGGGAGCTTTGGAAACACCATATATTTT. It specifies CASSFTLKGSFGNTIYF.

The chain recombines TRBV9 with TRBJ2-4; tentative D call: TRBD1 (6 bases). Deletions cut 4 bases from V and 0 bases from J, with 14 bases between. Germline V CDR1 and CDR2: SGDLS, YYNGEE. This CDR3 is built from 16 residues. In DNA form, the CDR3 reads TGTGCCAGCAGCAAAAAAGGACAGCTAGCCAAAAACATTCAGTACTTC. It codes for CASSKKGQLAKNIQYF.

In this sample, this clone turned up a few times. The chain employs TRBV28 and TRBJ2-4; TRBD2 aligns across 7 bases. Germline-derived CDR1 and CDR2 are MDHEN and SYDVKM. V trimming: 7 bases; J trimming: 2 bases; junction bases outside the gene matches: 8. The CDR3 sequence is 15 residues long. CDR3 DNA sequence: TGTGCCAGCACCCGACGGGGGGTTTCCAAAAACATTCAGTACTTC. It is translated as CASTRRGVSKNIQYF.

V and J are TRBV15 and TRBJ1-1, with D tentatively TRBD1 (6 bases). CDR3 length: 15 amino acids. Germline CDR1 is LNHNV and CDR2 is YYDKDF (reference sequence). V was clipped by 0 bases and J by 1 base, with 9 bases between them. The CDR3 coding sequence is TGTGCCACCAGCAGAGAAAGGACAGAGAACACTGAAGCTTTCTTT. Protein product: CATSRERTENTEAFF. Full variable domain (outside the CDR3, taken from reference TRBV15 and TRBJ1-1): DAMVIQNPRYQVTQFGKPVTLSCSQTLNHNVMYWYQQKSSQAPKLLFHYYDKDFNNEADTPDNFQSRRPNTSFCFLDIRSPGLGDTAMYLCATSRERTENTEAFFGQGTRLTVV.

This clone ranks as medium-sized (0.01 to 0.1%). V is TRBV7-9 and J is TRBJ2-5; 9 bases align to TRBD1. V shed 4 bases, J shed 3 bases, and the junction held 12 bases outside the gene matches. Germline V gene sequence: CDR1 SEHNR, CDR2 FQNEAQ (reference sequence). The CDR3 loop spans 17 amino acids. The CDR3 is CASSSPMTGGFKETQYF. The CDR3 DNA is TGTGCCAGCAGCTCCCCCATGACAGGGGGGTTCAAAGAGACCCAGTACTTC. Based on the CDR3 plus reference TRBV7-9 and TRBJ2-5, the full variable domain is DTGVSQNPRHKITKRGQNVTFRCDPISEHNRLYWYRQTLGQGPEFLTYFQNEAQLEKSRLLSDRFSAERPKGSFSTLEIQRTEQGDSAMYLCASSSPMTGGFKETQYFGPGTRLLVL.

The CDR3 DNA sequence: TGTGCCAGCAGTACGGGGAACTATGGCTACACCTTC. This gives the protein CASSTGNYGYTF. This chain uses TRBV2 with TRBJ1-2; D gene unclear. Trimming cost V 5 bases and J 2 bases, with 6 bases left between them. Germline CDR1 SNHLY, CDR2 FYNNEI. The CDR3 spans 12 residues.

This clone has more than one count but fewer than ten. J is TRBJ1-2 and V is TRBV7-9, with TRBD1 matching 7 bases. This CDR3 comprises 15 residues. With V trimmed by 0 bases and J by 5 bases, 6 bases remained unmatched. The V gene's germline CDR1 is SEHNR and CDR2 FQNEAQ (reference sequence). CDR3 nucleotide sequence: TGTGCCAGCAGCTTAGCAGTAGGGGGCGCTTATGGCTACACCTTC. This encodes CASSLAVGGAYGYTF. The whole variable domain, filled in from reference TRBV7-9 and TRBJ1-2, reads DTGVSQNPRHKITKRGQNVTFRCDPISEHNRLYWYRQTLGQGPEFLTYFQNEAQLEKSRLLSDRFSAERPKGSFSTLEIQRTEQGDSAMYLCASSLAVGGAYGYTFGSGTRLTVV.

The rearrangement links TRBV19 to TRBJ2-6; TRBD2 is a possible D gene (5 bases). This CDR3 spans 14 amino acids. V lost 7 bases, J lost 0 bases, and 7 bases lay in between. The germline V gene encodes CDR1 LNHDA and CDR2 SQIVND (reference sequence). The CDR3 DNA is TGTGCCAGTATCGGAGGCTCTGGGGCCAACGTCCTGACTTTC. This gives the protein CASIGGSGANVLTF.